This T cell receptor (beta chain) was sequenced during a study of tumor-infiltrating lymphocytes in localized non-small cell lung cancer. Overall study results and limits: Technical variation could not be separated from intratumor heterogeneity here. IM1 and IM2 tumors showed no difference in T-cell fraction.

Sequencing was performed with immunoSEQ multiplex PCR; in TCRdb, only in-frame clones are kept and a portion is missing. This table holds fewer than 7,500 clones, approximately 57% found once. Remarks on this clone: Its antigen is as yet unknown.

V dropped 3 bases and J dropped 9; count of bases not matched to a gene: 7. Germline V lookup: CDR1 LGHNA, CDR2 YSLEER. There are 14 residues in the CDR3. Specimen: lung tumor tissue. This receptor was identified in a human donor with non-small cell lung cancer. This chain connects TRBV4-3 to TRBJ2-1; 8 nucleotides match TRBD2. For the CDR3, the DNA is TGCGCCAGCAGCCAGGAGAGACTAGCGAGTGAGCAGTTCTTC. It yields the protein CASSQERLASEQFF.